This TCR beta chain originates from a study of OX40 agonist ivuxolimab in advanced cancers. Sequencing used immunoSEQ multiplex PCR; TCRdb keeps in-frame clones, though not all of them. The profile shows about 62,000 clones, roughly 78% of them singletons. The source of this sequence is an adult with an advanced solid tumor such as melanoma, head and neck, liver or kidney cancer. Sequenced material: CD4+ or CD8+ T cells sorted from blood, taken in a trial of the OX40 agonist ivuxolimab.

The CDR3 loop reads CASIPRGSPTEAFF. The CDR3 DNA sequence: TGTGCCAGTATCCCCAGGGGGTCCCCCACTGAAGCTTTCTTT. The chain is built from TRBV19 and TRBJ1-1; 7 bases are shared with TRBD1. The CDR3 is 14 residues long. The trim removed 7 bases at V and 4 bases at J, leaving 9 bases unmatched. Looked up from germline, CDR1 is LNHDA and CDR2 is SQIVND (reference sequence).